The 10 T cell receptor beta chains below all came from one sample that was sequenced in a study of early T cells in non-severe SARS-CoV-2 infection. One entry per CDR3 protein, called by TCRdb with MiXCR from the 5' RACE reads. The sample includes over 25,000 distinct CDR3 sequences, 5.5% to 6% seen only once; the top ten take roughly 13%. Sequencing was carried out using whole blood. These receptors all come from an adult who was a healthcare worker with PCR-confirmed SARS-CoV-2 infection or an uninfected control (not recorded which).

The chain uses TRBV2 and TRBJ2-1; TRBD2 matches 14 bases. The CDR3 is made up of 16 amino acids. V gave up 6 bases and J gave up 5 bases; unmatched junction bases: 6. Germline lookup yields CDR1 SNHLY and CDR2 FYNNEI. For the CDR3, the DNA is TGTGCCAGCAGAGCCGGGACTAGCGGGGGCCACAATGAGCAGTTCTTC. It encodes CASRAGTSGGHNEQFF.

This clonotype was counted between two and nine times. The genes are TRBV7-6 and TRBJ1-1; D gene uncertain. V lost 5 bases to trimming and J lost 1 base, with 8 bases between them. Looked up from germline, CDR1 is SGHVS and CDR2 is FNYEAQ. CDR3 length equals 13 residues. The CDR3 here is CASSPIGNTEAFF. CDR3 coding DNA: TGTGCCAGCAGCCCTATAGGGAACACTGAAGCTTTCTTT.

This clonotype was counted many times. This sequence joins TRBV6-1 and TRBJ2-7; 9 bases match TRBD1. The germline CDR1 and CDR2 sequences are MNHNS and SASEGT. The CDR3 spans 15 residues. The V and J ends lost 6 bases and 3 bases, in that order; junction bases with no gene match: 9. The CDR3 region has the DNA TGTGCCAGCAGCCCCCTCGACAGGGGGTTCTACGAGCAGTACTTC. Translating it yields CASSPLDRGFYEQYF.

This clonotype was counted at least ten times. The chain carries TRBV12-3 or TRBV12-4 and TRBJ1-5; possibly TRBD1 for D (5 bases). Trimming stripped 5 bases from V and 3 bases from J, with 8 bases between. This CDR3 is 13 amino acids long. In DNA form, the CDR3 reads TGTGCCAGCAGTGTAGGGGACAATCAGCCCCAGCATTTT. It codes for CASSVGDNQPQHF.

This clonotype showed up many times. The chain is built from TRBV12-3 or TRBV12-4 and TRBJ1-6; no reliable D call. The CDR3 covers 18 residues. V lost 8 bases, J lost 3 bases, and 23 bases lay in between. The chain's CDR3 is CASSAGPPSIIYNSPLHF. Written as DNA, the CDR3 is TGTGCCAGCTCGGCCGGGCCTCCATCCATTATCTATAATTCACCCCTCCACTTT.

At least ten counts were recorded for this clonotype. In DNA form, the CDR3 reads TGTGCCAGCAGCTCCACCGGGACAGGATCGTCGGAGCAGTACTTC. Protein product: CASSSTGTGSSEQYF. The chain uses TRBV11-2 and TRBJ2-7; 8 positions agree with TRBD1. Germline assignment: CDR1 SGHAT and CDR2 FQNNGV. The J segment lost 7 bases and the V segment lost 4 bases, leaving 12 bases of the junction unmatched. This CDR3 comprises 15 residues.

This clonotype was counted at least ten times. This chain connects TRBV11-2 to TRBJ2-1; D is possibly TRBD1 (7 bases). V was clipped by 4 bases and J by 8 bases, with 15 bases between them. The CDR3 spans 14 residues. Germline CDR1 is SGHAT and CDR2 is FQNNGV. The CDR3, as DNA: TGTGCCAGCAGCTCCTACGACAGGGAGGATGAGCAGTTCTTC. The encoded protein is CASSSYDREDEQFF.

This clonotype has at least ten counts. V gene TRBV12-3 or TRBV12-4 combines with J gene TRBJ1-5; the match to TRBD1 covers 10 bases. The CDR3 extends over 15 amino acids. Unmatched junction bases numbered 3, after V lost 3 bases and J lost 4 bases. CDR3 protein: CASSLRTGGNQPQHF. In nucleotides, the CDR3 is TGTGCCAGCAGTTTGCGGACAGGGGGTAATCAGCCCCAGCATTTT.

This clonotype was detected many times. The V call is TRBV19, the J call TRBJ2-3, with D unresolved. CDR1 is LNHDA, CDR2 SQIVND, per germline (reference sequence). This CDR3 has 11 residues. Trimming cost V 9 bases and J 4 bases, with 8 bases left between them. The chain's CDR3 is CASRSPDTQYF. The CDR3 DNA is TGTGCCAGCAGGAGCCCAGATACGCAGTATTTT. The full variable domain, in which reference TRBV19 and TRBJ2-3 provide the parts outside the CDR3, is DGGITQSPKYLFRKEGQNVTLSCEQNLNHDAMYWYRQDPGQGLRLIYYSQIVNDFQKGDIAEGYSVSREKKESFPLTVTSAQKNPTAFYLCASRSPDTQYFGPGTRLTVL.

Many counts were recorded for this clonotype. The J gene is TRBJ2-3, the V gene TRBV2, with 10 bases aligning to TRBD2. CDR3 length: 14 residues. With 6 bases clipped from V and 0 bases from J, the junction kept 0 bases outside the gene matches. Germline lookup yields CDR1 SNHLY and CDR2 FYNNEI. CDR3 sequence (DNA): TGTGCCAGCAGACTAGCGGGAAGCACAGATACGCAGTATTTT. Residues: CASRLAGSTDTQYF.